Shown below are 29 T cell receptor beta chains from a single sample sequenced in a study of cytomegalovirus exposure and HLA in healthy donors. PCR amplification relied on 60 Vbeta primers (plus 13 Jbeta primers). Clones were read by immunoSEQ multiplex PCR, and TCRdb kept only the in-frame ones, dropping some. The sample lists 150,000 to 200,000 clones, around 80% seen once, with around 7% in the top ten. Material for sequencing was PBMCs. The receptors were sampled from a man aged 30-40 years in good health and CMV-seropositive.

CDR3 protein: CASSAARGTMNIQYF. In DNA form, the CDR3 reads TGTGCCAGCAGCGCAGCAAGGGGGACTATGAACATTCAGTACTTC. The chain employs TRBV7-9 and TRBJ2-4, with a weak D call TRBD2 (7 bases). Trimming took 5 bases from V and 7 from J, leaving 18 bases between them. The CDR3 length is 15 residues. Germline V CDR1 and CDR2: SEHNR, FQNEAQ (reference sequence).

The CDR3 coding sequence is TGTGCCAGCAGCCGAACTCAGGGGACTGAAGCTTTCTTT. Translated, it gives CASSRTQGTEAFF. This chain uses TRBV11-3 with TRBJ1-1, with D possibly matching TRBD1 (6 bases). This CDR3 is built from 13 residues. Germline V gene data show CDR1 as SGHNT and CDR2 as YENEEA. V dropped 5 bases and J dropped 5 bases, with 12 bases sitting between them.

This chain links TRBV30 with TRBJ1-2; 8 bases agree with TRBD1. The CDR3 totals 13 residues. The V gene's germline CDR1 is GTSNPN and CDR2 SVGIG (reference sequence). Unmatched junction bases numbered 5, after V lost 4 bases and J lost 4 bases. The CDR3 sequence is CAWTIGTGYGYTF. The CDR3 region has the DNA TGTGCCTGGACAATCGGGACAGGCTATGGCTACACCTTC. The full variable domain, its missing parts supplied by reference TRBV30 and TRBJ1-2, is SQTIHQWPATLVQPVGSPLSLECTVEGTSNPNLYWYRQAAGRGLQLLFYSVGIGQISSEVPQNLSASRPQDRQFILSSKKLLLSDSGFYLCAWTIGTGYGYTFGSGTRLTVV.

V is TRBV27 and J is TRBJ2-3; unclear D gene. V lost 4 bases and J lost 3, with 14 bases in between. CDR1 MNHEY and CDR2 SMNVEV come from the germline V gene (reference sequence). This CDR3 is built from 15 residues. CDR3: CASSSGSWRTDTQYF. The CDR3 nucleotides read TGTGCCAGCAGTTCCGGTTCCTGGCGGACAGATACGCAGTATTTT.

The chain joins TRBV6-1 to TRBJ2-7; 10 bases agree with TRBD2. V lost 6 bases and J lost 2; bases outside the gene matches: 7. CDR3 length equals 15 residues. Germline V CDR1 and CDR2: MNHNS, SASEGT. CDR3 bases: TGTGCCAGCAGGGGAGCGGGAGGGCCTCCCTACGAGCAGTACTTC. Translation gives CASRGAGGPPYEQYF.

The chain has TRBV11-3 and TRBJ2-5, with a weak D call TRBD2 (5 bases). CDR1 is SGHNT and CDR2 is YENEEA in the germline V gene. The V gene lost 5 bases and the J gene lost 4 bases, with 11 bases spanning the gap. The CDR3 sequence is 13 residues long. The CDR3 DNA reads as TGTGCCAGCAGCGCCGGACGGGGAGAGACCCAGTACTTC. This encodes CASSAGRGETQYF.

This rearrangement joins TRBV7-2 to TRBJ2-1; maybe TRBD2 (6 bases). CDR1 is SGHTA, CDR2 FQGNSA, per germline. The CDR3 is 17 amino acids. The V and J ends lost 0 bases and 1 base respectively, with 13 bases between them. The CDR3 here is CASSLAGAGSSYNEQFF. In nucleotides, the CDR3 is TGTGCCAGCAGCTTAGCGGGAGCGGGTTCGTCCTACAATGAGCAGTTCTTC.

This clone was observed a handful of times. The chain is built from TRBV25-1 and TRBJ2-2, with 7 bases that match TRBD1. The CDR3 runs to 16 residues. The germline V gene has CDR1 MGHDK and CDR2 SYGVNS. V lost 3 bases to trimming and J lost 4 bases; unmatched junction nucleotides: 8. The CDR3 reads CASSDPDRERTGELFF. CDR3 DNA sequence: TGTGCCAGCAGTGACCCTGACAGGGAGCGCACCGGGGAGCTGTTTTTT. Together with reference TRBV25-1 and TRBJ2-2, the CDR3 gives the full variable domain: EADIYQTPRYLVIGTGKKITLECSQTMGHDKMYWYQQDPGMELHLIHYSYGVNSTEKGDLSSESTVSRIRTEHFPLTLESARPSHTSQYLCASSDPDRERTGELFFGEGSRLTVL.

The genes are TRBV12-5 and TRBJ2-7, with 8 bases matching TRBD1. Unmatched junction bases numbered 17, after V lost 3 bases and J lost 1 base. The germline CDR1 and CDR2 sequences are LGHNT and FRNRAP. The CDR3 loop spans 19 amino acids. The chain's CDR3 is CASGFPVQTGQGVSYEQYF. In DNA, the CDR3 is TGTGCTAGTGGTTTTCCCGTGCAGACCGGACAGGGAGTATCCTACGAGCAGTACTTC.

This rearrangement joins TRBV7-9 to TRBJ2-7; possibly TRBD1 for D (6 bases). Trimming left V 7 bases short and J 5 bases short, with 12 bases between. Germline loops: CDR1 SEHNR, CDR2 FQNEAQ (reference sequence). This CDR3 region has 12 residues. The CDR3: CASTTPGDEQYF. The CDR3 region has the DNA TGTGCCAGCACGACGCCAGGGGACGAGCAGTACTTC.

The CDR3 sequence: CASSLGAGGQSYEQYF. CDR3 DNA: TGTGCCAGCAGCTTAGGGGCGGGGGGACAGTCCTACGAGCAGTACTTC. V is TRBV11-3 and J is TRBJ2-7; D is possibly TRBD2 (8 bases). The ends were cut back, 1 base at V and 1 base at J, with 14 bases in the middle. The CDR3 runs to 16 residues. Germline V CDR1 and CDR2: SGHNT, YENEEA.

The rearrangement links TRBV27 to TRBJ2-5; possibly TRBD1 for D (5 bases). Near its end, the DNA agrees better with TRBJ2-7, so the J call may be wrong. From germline, CDR1 is MNHEY and CDR2 SMNVEV (reference sequence). The CDR3 is 12 amino acids. The DNA of the CDR3 is TGTGCCAGCAGTTTAAGGGGCTACGAGCAGTACTTC. Amino acids: CASSLRGYEQYF.

This clone was detected only a few times. The chain recombines TRBV6-5 with TRBJ2-7; TRBD2 aligns across 12 bases. Germline V CDR1 and CDR2: MNHEY, SVGAGI. Losses at the gene ends were 6 bases for V and 2 bases for J; bases not matched to a gene: 5. The CDR3 has 15 residues. The CDR3 sequence: CASSPGLAGAYEQYF. In DNA, the CDR3 is TGTGCCAGCAGCCCGGGACTAGCGGGCGCCTACGAGCAGTACTTC.

The chain has TRBV7-6 and TRBJ1-2; 7 positions agree with TRBD1. The CDR3 spans 17 residues. V lost 5 bases, J lost 6 bases, and 18 bases stayed unmatched. Germline V lookup: CDR1 SGHVS, CDR2 FNYEAQ. The CDR3 DNA sequence: TGTGCCAGCAGCCCTCACATGGGACAGTCGAATGCGGATGGCTACACCTTC. It translates to CASSPHMGQSNADGYTF.

The chain recombines TRBV2 with TRBJ1-5; D unclear. The CDR3 has 14 amino acids. From germline, CDR1 is SNHLY and CDR2 FYNNEI. V lost 3 bases and J lost 4, with 10 bases in between. The DNA of the CDR3 is TGTGCCAGCAGTGAGGTCCAGGTTAATCAGCCCCAGCATTTT. It translates to CASSEVQVNQPQHF.

The chain has TRBV20-1 and TRBJ2-5, with D unclear. The end of the DNA aligns better with TRBJ2-7, so the J call may be wrong. Germline lookup yields CDR1 DFQATT and CDR2 SNEGSKA (reference sequence). CDR3 length: 11 amino acids. The chain's CDR3 is CSALSPYEQYF. As DNA, the CDR3 is TGCAGTGCTCTTTCGCCTTACGAGCAGTACTTC.

The chain combines TRBV15 with TRBJ2-2; 7 nucleotides match TRBD2. Germline CDR1 and CDR2: LNHNV and YYDKDF (reference sequence). CDR3 length equals 16 residues. V was clipped by 0 bases and J by 5 bases; unmatched bases: 6. In DNA, the CDR3 is TGTGCCACCAGCAGAGACCTAGCGGACCGAACCGGGGAGCTGTTTTTT. Protein: CATSRDLADRTGELFF.

In this sample, this clone turned up a few times. Other DNA sequences in this sample translate to the same CDR3. V gene TRBV18 combines with J gene TRBJ2-7, with D perhaps TRBD2 (5 bases). This CDR3 has 11 residues. Germline assignment: CDR1 KGHSH and CDR2 LQKENI. With 3 bases removed from V and 7 bases from J, the gap between germline ends came to 7 bases. The CDR3 reads CASSPGGEQYF. Written as DNA, the CDR3 is TGTGCCAGCTCACCGGGCGGGGAGCAGTACTTC.

The chain combines TRBV6-1 with TRBJ2-1; D might be TRBD1 (6 bases). This CDR3 is built from 13 residues. V was trimmed by 3 bases and J by 6 bases, leaving 9 bases between them. Germline values: CDR1 MNHNS, CDR2 SASEGT. The CDR3 DNA is TGTGCCAGCAGTGAGCCAGGGGCCAATGAGCAGTTCTTC. It codes for CASSEPGANEQFF.

As DNA, the CDR3 is TGTGCCAGTAGTATCGGGTGGACAGGGACCCCTCTGTTCTCTGGAAACACCATATATTTT. Its translation: CASSIGWTGTPLFSGNTIYF. The chain employs TRBV19 and TRBJ1-3; 8 bases align to TRBD1. Germline V gene data show CDR1 as LNHDA and CDR2 as SQIVND (reference sequence). The CDR3 loop spans 20 amino acids. V lost 3 bases and J lost 0; bases outside the gene matches: 16.

The chain combines TRBV27 with TRBJ2-1, with 11 bases identical to TRBD2. V gave up 5 bases and J gave up 6 bases; unmatched junction bases: 6. The germline gives CDR1 MNHEY, CDR2 SMNVEV (reference sequence). This CDR3 has 15 residues. CDR3 nucleotides: TGTGCCAGCAGTGCGACTAGCGGGAATATCAATGAGCAGTTCTTC. It specifies CASSATSGNINEQFF.

The V call is TRBV7-3, the J call TRBJ1-1, with D maybe TRBD1 (6 bases). The CDR3 loop spans 16 amino acids. V was shortened by 4 bases and J by 1 base, with 16 bases between the two germline ends. Germline CDR1 SGHTA, CDR2 FQGTGA. CDR3 DNA sequence: TGTGCCAGCAGCTCCCGGGGGGGCGGGGGGAACACTGAAGCTTTCTTT. This sequence encodes CASSSRGGGGNTEAFF.

J is TRBJ1-1 and V is TRBV4-1, with 8 nucleotides matching TRBD1. CDR1 MGHRA and CDR2 YSYEKL come from the germline V gene. With V trimmed by 2 bases and J by 4 bases, 9 bases remained unmatched. The CDR3 extends over 16 amino acids. DNA for the CDR3: TGCGCCAGCAGCCAAATACAGGGGGTACGCGGCACTGAAGCTTTCTTT. Amino acids: CASSQIQGVRGTEAFF.

The chain employs TRBV27 and TRBJ2-1; 10 bases match TRBD1. CDR1 is MNHEY and CDR2 is SMNVEV in the germline V gene (reference sequence). V shed 9 bases, J shed 3 bases, and the junction held 5 bases outside the gene matches. This CDR3 comprises 14 residues. CDR3 amino acids: CARQGQGIYNEQFF. CDR3 sequence (DNA): TGTGCCAGACAGGGACAGGGGATCTACAATGAGCAGTTCTTC.

The chain couples TRBV7-2 to TRBJ2-7; 10 nucleotides match TRBD2. This CDR3 comprises 15 residues. Per the germline V gene, CDR1 is SGHTA and CDR2 is FQGNSA. V shed 4 bases, J shed 2 bases, and the junction held 5 bases outside the gene matches. The CDR3 protein is CASSSLAGAPYEQYF. The DNA for the CDR3 is TGTGCCAGCAGCTCCCTAGCGGGAGCCCCCTACGAGCAGTACTTC.

The V and J genes are TRBV29-1 and TRBJ2-1; 8 bases match TRBD1. CDR1 is SQVTM and CDR2 is ANQGSEA in the germline V gene. Losses at the gene ends were 7 bases for V and 4 bases for J; bases not matched to a gene: 6. The CDR3 spans 13 residues. The CDR3 DNA sequence: TGCAGCGCCGGCGGGACAGGTTACAATGAGCAGTTCTTC. Translation gives CSAGGTGYNEQFF.

V is TRBV2 and J is TRBJ1-1; no definite D call. Germline values: CDR1 SNHLY, CDR2 FYNNEI. The CDR3 has 14 residues. Trimming took off 3 bases at V and 1 base at J, with 9 bases between the two ends. CDR3 region: CASSEVAGNTEAFF. The CDR3 DNA sequence: TGTGCCAGCAGTGAGGTGGCGGGGAACACTGAAGCTTTCTTT.

The chain recombines TRBV6-1 with TRBJ1-1; weak D call: TRBD1 (6 bases). V was clipped by 2 bases and J by 5 bases, with 18 bases between them. This CDR3 has 16 amino acids. CDR1 and CDR2 (germline): MNHNS, SASEGT. The CDR3 protein is CASSELGGRGATEAFF. CDR3 nucleotide sequence: TGTGCCAGCAGTGAATTAGGTGGCAGGGGCGCGACTGAAGCTTTCTTT.

This chain joins TRBV19 and TRBJ2-5; 8 bases are shared with TRBD2. V trimming: 2 bases; J trimming: 4 bases; junction bases outside the gene matches: 9. The CDR3 has 16 amino acids. In germline, CDR1 is LNHDA, CDR2 SQIVND (reference sequence). The CDR3 bases are TGTGCCAGTAGTATACCGAGCGGGAGAGGATCAGAGACCCAGTACTTC. Translation: CASSIPSGRGSETQYF.